The subject of this entry is one TCR beta chain. Its antigen specificity is not known. Base qualities are not at hand, and no much larger clone is one base apart. Ficoll-Paque density gradient centrifugation was the method used to isolate PBMCs. The sample originates from a study of T-cell memory formation after mild COVID-19 (dated by TCRdb to the early 2020s). For context, the study as a whole: Most TCR sequence clusters were specific to one of the two donors. T-cell clones expanding and contracting after mild COVID-19 in a couple of donors were tracked by longitudinal TCRalpha and TCRbeta repertoire sequencing. Two young, previously healthy adult volunteers made up the cohort, one male and one female.

Results the study describes overall, beyond this receptor: Some responding clones were detected in pre-infection memory, suggesting pre-existing cross-reactive memory T cells joined the SARS-CoV-2 response. Contracting CD4+ clones were located mainly in the CM and EM memory subsets, whereas CD8+ clones were found to be enriched in EMRA. From day 15 to 85, contracting clones showed balanced CD4/CD8 phenotypes, whereas a second wave of clones that expanded from day 15 to 37 leaned towards CD4+. The second-wave clones that peaked on day 37 were not confirmed to be SARS-CoV-2 specific. The study included only two mild cases, and larger cohorts that include severe cases with pre-infection samples were judged to be necessary.

Reads for this sample came from an Illumina NovaSeq 6000. TCRalpha and TCRbeta cDNA libraries were built by 5'RACE with constant-segment primers, adding sample barcodes and unique molecular identifiers. Trizol reagent was used to extract RNA from every sample. Amplification of the libraries took two PCR steps, and the second step added a second sample barcode plus Illumina TruSeq adapters. Libraries were sequenced on an Illumina NovaSeq with 2 x 150 bp paired-end reads. The authors' analysis ran thus. The reads were demultiplexed and collapsed into UMI-guided consensus sequences using migec v1.2.7. With mixcr v2.1.11, UMI consensuses were aligned to TRA and TRB V and J templates and assembled into clonotypes. Clonotypes were classified as expanded or contracted when called significant by both edgeR and NoisET, with noise models trained on biological replicates. For edgeR calls, the thresholds were a false discovery rate-adjusted p below 0.01 and a log2 fold-change of 1. As an exploratory analysis of dynamics, max-normalized trajectories of the 1000 most abundant clonotypes were examined by PCA with hierarchical clustering. Each responding clone was given a CD4 or CD8 phenotype based on the CD4+ and CD8+ repertoires, which had been sequenced separately. Using fastp at Q25 and MiXCR, TCRdb reprocessed the public reads and kept productive beta chains. Merged by CDR3 protein, the rows form single entries marked with the most common genes and DNA. The V and J calls and clone size come from TCRdb's table, not from the authors' own analysis. The sample yields 250,000 to 300,000 distinct CDR3 sequences; roughly 15% were counted once. Of the sample, roughly 20% is held by the ten largest clones.

The cysteine opens and the phenylalanine closes a CDR3 of 15 amino acids. Of all the DNA, just the CDR3 is kept, 45 bases in frame from base 1. V is pruned by 5 bases and J by 14 bases, leaving 13 bases of the junction without a gene match. Looking up the germline V gene yields CDR1 SGHTA and CDR2 FQGNSA. The source of this sequence is a man aged 18 to 35 who had mild COVID-19 (a few samples of this study predate the infection). The sample titles of this study are shuffled in the database, so cell type and time point are left out; the donor was told from shared clones. Sequenced material: PBMCs or a T cell subset sorted from them (not recorded which). Recombination linked TRBV7-2 to TRBJ2-1, with 12 bases matching TRBD2. The nucleotides read TGTGCCAGCAGCAAAACTAGCGGGGGGCCCCATCTTGAGTTCTTC. Its product reads: CASSKTSGGPHLEFF.